This T cell receptor beta chain was documented in a study of T-cell reconstitution after alpha-beta-depleted transplantation in children. Unique molecular identifiers were built into the TCRbeta library. TCRdb recomputed calls from the PCR reads with MiXCR, one row per CDR3 protein. The sample has hundreds of thousands of distinct CDR3 sequences; 10% are singletons. This clonotype was seen repeatedly, ten times or more. Its cognate antigen is unknown. The CDR3 totals 16 residues. V dropped 4 bases and J dropped 0 bases, with 12 bases sitting between them. Germline V CDR1 and CDR2: MNHEY, SVGEGT. Regarding the study as a whole: A year post-transplant, T-cell counts and diversity derived mostly from newly produced T cells. In patients about two months after transplant, alpha-beta T cells reportedly arose from several hundred expanded graft clones.

V gene TRBV6-2 or TRBV6-3 combines with J gene TRBJ2-2; perhaps TRBD1 as D (5 bases). The receptor's source is a boy under three years old with acute myeloid leukemia, due to receive a stem cell transplant. Material: PBMCs, obtained before TCRalphabeta/CD19-depleted stem cell transplant. The CDR3 DNA follows: TGTGCCAGCAGTTTTCAGGGTTTGTCGAACACCGGGGAGCTGTTTTTT. Translating gives CASSFQGLSNTGELFF.